This TCR beta chain came from a study of blood T cells in healthy people across ages. General study points: Roughly linearly, TCR beta diversity per million T cells fell as age increased.

The germline V gene encodes CDR1 LGHNA and CDR2 YNFKEQ. The CDR3 is 15 amino acids. Together with a sample-barcoded 5' primer, a J-beta primer mix was included in a second PCR lasting about 6 to 12 cycles. Samples each returned at least 2.5 million CDR3-containing paired-end reads. TCRdb re-called the 5' RACE reads with MiXCR, one entry per CDR3 protein. The sample has about 1.6 million distinct CDR3 sequences; 30% to 40% are singletons. This clonotype was detected many times. What it recognizes is unknown. A junction boundary mismatches the germline segment, possibly from a read error. The sequencing input was blood. This chain connects TRBV4-2 to TRBJ2-1; the match to TRBD2 covers 8 bases. This sequence was found in a woman younger than 45 in good health. The CDR3 nucleotides read TGTGCCAGCAGCCCGGGACTAGTCTCCGACAATGAGCAGTTCTTC. Translation gives CASSPGLVSDNEQFF.